These 22 T cell receptor beta chains originate from one sample sequenced in a study of blood T cell repertoires in COVID-19. The table came from immunoSEQ multiplex PCR; TCRdb's copy has only in-frame clones and leaves some out. The sample has more than 65,000 clones, roughly 86% seen once; the top ten hold roughly 6.1%. The sequencing sample was made of peripheral blood. The origin of the receptors is a woman aged 45-60 years with acute or convalescent COVID-19.

In its sample, this clone was seen once. This rearrangement joins TRBV7-3 to TRBJ2-5; perhaps TRBD2 as D (7 bases). Trimming removed 5 bases from V and 5 bases from J, with 15 bases in between. The CDR3 runs to 14 residues. Per germline, CDR1 SGHTA and CDR2 FQGTGA. The CDR3 DNA reads TGTGCCAGCAGCGCTGGGGGGGCAGGGGAGACCCAGTACTTC. Its protein product is CASSAGGAGETQYF.

The V and J genes are TRBV19 and TRBJ1-2; 11 bases line up with TRBD1. Germline-derived CDR1 and CDR2 are LNHDA and SQIVND (reference sequence). After removal of 6 bases from V and 4 bases from J, the junction contained 10 bases not matched to a gene. This CDR3 spans 16 amino acids. CDR3 sequence: CASRAPDRGHIYGYTF. The CDR3 region has the DNA TGTGCCAGTAGGGCTCCGGACAGGGGGCACATCTATGGCTACACCTTC.

The V call is TRBV3-1 (or the pseudogene TRBV3-2), the J call TRBJ2-5, with TRBD1 identical over 7 bases. This CDR3 region has 14 residues. The germline V gene has CDR1 LGHDT and CDR2 YNNKEL (reference sequence). Losses at the gene ends were 5 bases for V and 7 bases for J; bases not matched to a gene: 10. CDR3: CASSARQGGATQYF. CDR3 in DNA: TGTGCCAGCAGCGCTAGACAGGGTGGGGCGACCCAGTACTTC.

V is TRBV6-5 and J is TRBJ2-5; D may be TRBD1 (5 bases). Germline values: CDR1 MNHEY, CDR2 SVGAGI. V lost 3 bases to trimming and J lost 4 bases, with 15 bases between them. The CDR3 runs to 15 residues. Here the CDR3 reads CASSYRGSPGETQYF. In DNA, the CDR3 is TGTGCCAGCAGTTATAGGGGCTCCCCTGGAGAGACCCAGTACTTC.

This chain connects TRBV4-1 to TRBJ1-2; TRBD1 might be the D (6 bases). Trimming removed 1 base from V and 5 bases from J, with 14 bases in between. CDR1 MGHRA and CDR2 YSYEKL come from the germline V gene. This CDR3 spans 15 amino acids. CDR3 sequence (DNA): TGCGCCAGCAGCCAAGCGCAGGGGAAATGGTATGGCTACACCTTC. Protein sequence: CASSQAQGKWYGYTF.

A single count supports this clone. V usage is TRBV3-1 (or the pseudogene TRBV3-2) and J usage is TRBJ1-1, with TRBD1 matching over 11 bases. The ends lost 4 bases at V and 4 bases at J; junction bases unmatched: 2. The CDR3 extends over 14 amino acids. Germline CDR1 is LGHDT and CDR2 is YNNKEL (reference sequence). The CDR3 nucleotides read TGTGCCAGCAGCCCCGGGACAGGGGGCACTGAAGCTTTCTTT. This sequence encodes CASSPGTGGTEAFF.

A single count supports this clone. The genes are TRBV12-3 or TRBV12-4 and TRBJ2-7; 7 nucleotides match TRBD1. V lost 4 bases, J lost 3 bases, and 3 bases stayed unmatched. There are 13 residues in the CDR3. CDR3 nucleotide sequence: TGTGCCAGCAGTTATCAGGGGGTCTACGAGCAGTACTTC. Its translation is CASSYQGVYEQYF.

This chain links TRBV28 with TRBJ2-6; no firm D call. Germline CDR1 MDHEN, CDR2 SYDVKM. CDR3 size: 14 residues. Trimming shortened V by 6 bases and J by 4 bases, and 10 bases separated the two germline ends. The CDR3: CASRVTRGANVLTF. In nucleotides, the CDR3 is TGTGCCAGCAGGGTAACAAGAGGGGCCAACGTCCTGACTTTC.

The J gene is TRBJ1-2, the V gene TRBV7-9; D call uncertain. With 3 bases removed from V and 6 bases from J, the gap between germline ends came to 14 bases. The CDR3 loop spans 14 amino acids. Germline CDR1 reads SEHNR; CDR2 reads FQNEAQ (reference sequence). The CDR3 loop is CASSFSRQVDGYTF. CDR3 in DNA: TGTGCCAGCAGCTTTAGTCGGCAGGTGGATGGCTACACCTTC. The full variable domain, in which reference TRBV7-9 and TRBJ1-2 provide the parts outside the CDR3, is DTGVSQNPRHKITKRGQNVTFRCDPISEHNRLYWYRQTLGQGPEFLTYFQNEAQLEKSRLLSDRFSAERPKGSFSTLEIQRTEQGDSAMYLCASSFSRQVDGYTFGSGTRLTVV.

The gene calls are TRBV18 and TRBJ1-2, with D maybe TRBD1 (5 bases). Trimming cost V 6 bases and J 2 bases, with 22 bases left between them. Germline V CDR1 and CDR2: KGHSH, LQKENI. CDR3 length equals 17 residues. CDR3 nucleotides: TGTGCCAGCTCGAGTTCATCAGGGTTCGGGCAGAACTATGGCTACACCTTC. Protein product: CASSSSSGFGQNYGYTF.

This chain connects TRBV6-5 to TRBJ1-4; D remains unclear. CDR1 and CDR2 (germline): MNHEY, SVGAGI. This CDR3 region has 15 residues. With 1 base removed from V and 8 bases from J, the gap between germline ends came to 14 bases. The CDR3 is CASSYFPGEGEKLFF. For the CDR3, the DNA is TGTGCCAGCAGTTACTTCCCGGGAGAAGGGGAAAAACTGTTTTTT.

This rearrangement joins TRBV6-6 to TRBJ1-6, with D unresolved. CDR3 length equals 16 residues. Germline V gene data show CDR1 as MNHNY and CDR2 as SVGAGI (reference sequence). The V end lost 7 bases, the J end lost 13 bases, and 26 bases lay between the germline ends. Written as DNA, the CDR3 is TGTGCCAGCACCACTCTAGCGACTAGGCCGAACTCCCCCCTCCACTTT. Translated, it gives CASTTLATRPNSPLHF.

The V call is TRBV7-9, the J call TRBJ2-1, with D possibly matching TRBD1 (5 bases). Trimming shortened V by 2 bases and J by 2 bases, and 13 bases separated the two germline ends. There are 16 residues in the CDR3. CDR1 is SEHNR and CDR2 is FQNEAQ in the germline V gene (reference sequence). The DNA for the CDR3 is TGTGCCAGCAGCTTAAACGGGCAGGGCCCCTACAATGAGCAGTTCTTC. This codes for CASSLNGQGPYNEQFF.

The chain employs TRBV10-1 and TRBJ2-1, with 8 bases fitting TRBD1. The CDR3 totals 15 residues. Unmatched junction bases numbered 6, after V lost 4 bases and J lost 4 bases. Germline V gives CDR1 WNHNN, CDR2 SYGVQD (reference sequence). The CDR3 loop reads CASSATGAGYNEQFF. The CDR3 nucleotides are TGCGCCAGCAGTGCGACAGGGGCAGGTTACAATGAGCAGTTCTTC.

V gene TRBV4-2 combines with J gene TRBJ2-3, with TRBD2 matching 8 bases. Germline V lookup: CDR1 LGHNA, CDR2 YNFKEQ. Trimming took 0 bases from V and 3 from J; bases not matched to a gene: 5. This CDR3 spans 16 amino acids. The CDR3: CASSQEQRERTDTQYF. The DNA of the CDR3 is TGTGCCAGCAGCCAAGAACAGCGGGAGCGAACAGATACGCAGTATTTT.

The chain uses TRBV30 and TRBJ1-1; D gene unclear. This CDR3 has 14 amino acids. CDR1 is GTSNPN and CDR2 is SVGIG in the germline V gene (reference sequence). V lost 2 bases, J lost 7 bases, and 17 bases lay in between. CDR3 sequence (DNA): TGTGCCTGGAGTCCCGGACTTCCTTTGCTTGAAGCTTTCTTT. Encoded protein: CAWSPGLPLLEAFF. Full variable domain (outside the CDR3, taken from reference TRBV30 and TRBJ1-1): SQTIHQWPATLVQPVGSPLSLECTVEGTSNPNLYWYRQAAGRGLQLLFYSVGIGQISSEVPQNLSASRPQDRQFILSSKKLLLSDSGFYLCAWSPGLPLLEAFFGQGTRLTVV.

This clone was seen only once. The chain couples TRBV21-1 to TRBJ2-7; the table names TRBD2, a call not compared with the DNA. TRBV21-1 is annotated as a pseudogene. This CDR3 is built from 15 residues. The CDR3 nucleotides read TGTGCCAGCACGCTATACCCGATCCACCCCTACGAGCAGTACTTC. Translated, it gives CASTLYPIHPYEQYF.

The genes are TRBV28 and TRBJ2-1; 9 bases match TRBD2. Trimming cost V 5 bases and J 6 bases; bases outside gene matches: 17. Germline loops: CDR1 MDHEN, CDR2 SYDVKM. This CDR3 comprises 18 residues. The CDR3 nucleotides read TGTGCCAGCAGTCCGACACGCGGGGCGGGAGGGCTGGGCAATGAGCAGTTCTTC. This codes for CASSPTRGAGGLGNEQFF.

The V call is TRBV14, the J call TRBJ2-7, with D perhaps TRBD1 (6 bases). Looked up from germline, CDR1 is SGHDN and CDR2 is FVKESK. The V end was cut by 1 base, the J end by 3 bases, with 10 bases between. The CDR3 runs 14 residues. The CDR3 bases are TGTGCCAGCAGCCAAGGACAGGCCTTCTACGAGCAGTACTTC. This codes for CASSQGQAFYEQYF.

The V and J genes are TRBV7-2 and TRBJ2-7, with D possibly TRBD1 on 6 matching bases. V was cut by 5 bases and J by 4 bases, with 24 bases left in between. From germline, CDR1 is SGHTA and CDR2 FQGNSA. The CDR3 loop spans 17 amino acids. The CDR3 coding sequence is TGTGCCAGCAGCCTCCTGGGGGCGGGCGGAAGAGGTTACGAGCAGTACTTC. It translates to CASSLLGAGGRGYEQYF.

CDR3: CASTRGQQPQHF. The CDR3 region has the DNA TGTGCCAGCACCAGGGGCCAACAGCCCCAGCATTTT. This chain uses TRBV28 with TRBJ1-5; a weak D match, TRBD1 (6 bases). The germline V gene has CDR1 MDHEN and CDR2 SYDVKM. This CDR3 spans 12 amino acids. V lost 7 bases and J 7 bases, leaving 11 bases between the germline ends.

For the CDR3, the DNA is TGTGCCAGCAGTCCTTCTGGGACATCGGCTACCTACGAGCAGTACTTC. Translated, it gives CASSPSGTSATYEQYF. The V call is TRBV28, the J call TRBJ2-7; tentatively, D is TRBD1 (6 bases). The V end was cut by 5 bases, the J end by 2 bases, with 19 bases between. The CDR3 loop spans 16 amino acids. Per germline, CDR1 MDHEN and CDR2 SYDVKM.